This TCR beta chain stems from a study of PD-L1 blockade in urothelial cancer. Data came from immunoSEQ multiplex PCR; TCRdb stores just in-frame clones and leaves some out. The repertoire has approximately 110,000 clones, 75% to 95% of them found once; the top ten carry approximately 3.8%. The V gene end was trimmed by 5 bases and the J gene end by 6 bases; junction bases not matched to a gene: 3. Germline assignment: CDR1 LNHNV and CDR2 YYDKDF (reference sequence). The CDR3 contains 13 residues. As for time point: peripheral blood 6 weeks after treatment start. The TCR comes from a man aged 60 to 75 with urothelial cancer. The chain employs TRBV15 and TRBJ2-1, with 8 bases identical to TRBD1. Sequencing was performed on PBMCs, taken around atezolizumab (anti-PD-L1) treatment. The CDR3 loop is CATSFGTGNEQFF. DNA for the CDR3: TGTGCCACCAGCTTCGGGACAGGCAATGAGCAGTTCTTC.